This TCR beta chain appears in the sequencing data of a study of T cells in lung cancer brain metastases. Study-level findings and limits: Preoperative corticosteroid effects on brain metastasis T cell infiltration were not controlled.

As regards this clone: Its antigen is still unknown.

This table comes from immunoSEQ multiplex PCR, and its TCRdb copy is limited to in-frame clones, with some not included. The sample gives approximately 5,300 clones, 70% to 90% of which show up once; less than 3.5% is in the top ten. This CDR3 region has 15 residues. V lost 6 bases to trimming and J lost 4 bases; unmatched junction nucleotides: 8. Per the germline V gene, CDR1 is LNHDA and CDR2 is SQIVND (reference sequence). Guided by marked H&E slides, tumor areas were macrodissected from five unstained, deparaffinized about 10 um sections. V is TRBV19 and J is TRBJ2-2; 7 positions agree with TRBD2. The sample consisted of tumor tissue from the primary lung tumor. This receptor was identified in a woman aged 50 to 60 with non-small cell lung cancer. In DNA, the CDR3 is TGTGCCAGTAGCCTCATGGGGAGGGCCACCGGGGAGCTGTTTTTT. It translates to CASSLMGRATGELFF.